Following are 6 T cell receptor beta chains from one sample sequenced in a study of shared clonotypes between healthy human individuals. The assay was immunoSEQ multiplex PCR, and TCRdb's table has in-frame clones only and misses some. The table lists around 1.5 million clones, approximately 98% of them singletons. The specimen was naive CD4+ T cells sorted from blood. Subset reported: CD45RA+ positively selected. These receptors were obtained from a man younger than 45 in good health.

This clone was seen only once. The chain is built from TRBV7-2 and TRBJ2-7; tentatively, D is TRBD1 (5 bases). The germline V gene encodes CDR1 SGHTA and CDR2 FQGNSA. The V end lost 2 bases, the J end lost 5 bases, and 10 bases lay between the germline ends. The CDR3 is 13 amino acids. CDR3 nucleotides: TGTGCCAGCAGCTTAAGATTCAGGGACGAGCAGTACTTC. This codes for CASSLRFRDEQYF.

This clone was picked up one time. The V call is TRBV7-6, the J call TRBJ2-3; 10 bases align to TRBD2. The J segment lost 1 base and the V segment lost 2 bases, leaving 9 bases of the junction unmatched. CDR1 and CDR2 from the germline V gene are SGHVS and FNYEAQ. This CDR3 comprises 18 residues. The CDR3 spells CASSLRPSGLAGTDTQYF. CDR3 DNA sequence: TGTGCCAGCAGCTTACGGCCAAGTGGACTAGCGGGCACAGATACGCAGTATTTT.

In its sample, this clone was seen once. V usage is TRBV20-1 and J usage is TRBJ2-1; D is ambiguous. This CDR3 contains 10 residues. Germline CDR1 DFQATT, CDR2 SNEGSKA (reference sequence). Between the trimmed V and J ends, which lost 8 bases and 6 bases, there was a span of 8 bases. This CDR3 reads CSPYTNEQFF. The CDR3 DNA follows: TGCAGTCCCTATACCAATGAGCAGTTCTTC.

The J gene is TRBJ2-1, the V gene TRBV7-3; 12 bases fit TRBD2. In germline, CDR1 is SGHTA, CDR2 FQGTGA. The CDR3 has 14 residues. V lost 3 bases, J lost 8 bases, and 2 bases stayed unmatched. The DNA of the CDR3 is TGTGCCAGCAGCTTGCTAGCGGGAGGGTATGAGCAGTTCTTC. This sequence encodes CASSLLAGGYEQFF.

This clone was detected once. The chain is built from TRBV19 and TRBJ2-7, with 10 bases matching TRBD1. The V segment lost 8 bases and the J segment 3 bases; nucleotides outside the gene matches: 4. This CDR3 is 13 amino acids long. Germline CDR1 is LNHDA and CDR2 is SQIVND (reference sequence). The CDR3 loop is CASGTGDYYEQYF. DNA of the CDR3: TGTGCCAGTGGGACAGGGGATTACTACGAGCAGTACTTC. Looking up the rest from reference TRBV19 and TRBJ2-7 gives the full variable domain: DGGITQSPKYLFRKEGQNVTLSCEQNLNHDAMYWYRQDPGQGLRLIYYSQIVNDFQKGDIAEGYSVSREKKESFPLTVTSAQKNPTAFYLCASGTGDYYEQYFGPGTRLTVT.

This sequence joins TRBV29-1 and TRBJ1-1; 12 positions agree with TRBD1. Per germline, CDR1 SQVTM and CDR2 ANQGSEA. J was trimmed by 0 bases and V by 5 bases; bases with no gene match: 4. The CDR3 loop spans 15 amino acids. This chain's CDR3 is CSVSGTGGLNTEAFF. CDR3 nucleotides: TGCAGCGTTTCCGGGACAGGGGGCCTGAACACTGAAGCTTTCTTT.